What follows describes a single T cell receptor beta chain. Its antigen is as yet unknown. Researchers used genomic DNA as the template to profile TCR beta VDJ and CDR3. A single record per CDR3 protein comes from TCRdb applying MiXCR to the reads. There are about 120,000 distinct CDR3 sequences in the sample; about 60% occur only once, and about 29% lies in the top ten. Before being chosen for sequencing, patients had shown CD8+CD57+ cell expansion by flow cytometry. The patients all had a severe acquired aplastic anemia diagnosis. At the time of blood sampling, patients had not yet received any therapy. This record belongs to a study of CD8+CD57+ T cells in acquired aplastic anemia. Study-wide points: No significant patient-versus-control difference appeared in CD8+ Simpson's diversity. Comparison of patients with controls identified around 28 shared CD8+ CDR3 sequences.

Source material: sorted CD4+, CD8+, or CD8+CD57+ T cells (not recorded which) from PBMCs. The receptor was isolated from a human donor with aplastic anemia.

In DNA, the CDR3 is TGTGCCAGTAGCGGGACTGGGCTCACAGATACGCAGTATTTT. Protein product: CASSGTGLTDTQYF. The chain recombines TRBV19 with TRBJ2-3; D perhaps matches TRBD2 (6 bases). The CDR3 spans 14 residues. CDR1 is LNHDA, CDR2 SQIVND, per germline (reference sequence). V shed 6 bases and J shed 2 bases, with 12 bases lying between them.